The present T cell receptor beta chain was sequenced within a study of cytomegalovirus exposure and HLA in healthy donors. Study-level results: Within a later analysis, the majority of CMV-associated TCR beta chains appeared HLA-restricted.

The germline CDR1 and CDR2 sequences are SGHNT and YYREEE (reference sequence). This CDR3 contains 15 residues. V was clipped by 3 bases and J by 2 bases, with 15 bases between them. Note on this clone: Antigen unknown.

Primers: 60 Vbeta forward and 13 Jbeta reverse. Method: immunoSEQ multiplex PCR; TCRdb's copy keeps in-frame clones and lacks some. The data contain about 180,000 clones, 80% to 90% of them singletons. The receptor comes from a girl aged 2 to 10 in good health and CMV-seropositive. Material: PBMCs. The chain joins TRBV5-4 to TRBJ2-7; weak D call: TRBD2 (5 bases). CDR3 bases: TGTGCCAGCAGCTCAGTTACCGAGGGTACCTACGAGCAGTACTTC. It is translated as CASSSVTEGTYEQYF.